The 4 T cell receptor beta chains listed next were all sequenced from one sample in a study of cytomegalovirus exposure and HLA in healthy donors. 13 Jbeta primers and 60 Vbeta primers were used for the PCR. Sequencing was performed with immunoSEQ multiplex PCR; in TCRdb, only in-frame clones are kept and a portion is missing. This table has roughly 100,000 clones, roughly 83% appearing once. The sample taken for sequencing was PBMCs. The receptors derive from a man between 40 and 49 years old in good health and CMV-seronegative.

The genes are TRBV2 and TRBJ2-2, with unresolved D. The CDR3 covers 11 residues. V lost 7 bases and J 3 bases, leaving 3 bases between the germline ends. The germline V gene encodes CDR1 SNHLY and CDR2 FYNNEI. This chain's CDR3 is CASTDTGELFF. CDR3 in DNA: TGTGCCAGCACAGACACCGGGGAGCTGTTTTTT.

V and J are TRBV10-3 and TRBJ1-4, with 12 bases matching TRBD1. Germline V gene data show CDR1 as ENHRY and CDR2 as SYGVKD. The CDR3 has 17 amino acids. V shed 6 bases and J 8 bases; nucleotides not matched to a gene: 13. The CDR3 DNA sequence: TGTGCCATCAGGCCCGGGACAGGGGGCTCAGAGGGGGAAAAACTGTTTTTT. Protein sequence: CAIRPGTGGSEGEKLFF.

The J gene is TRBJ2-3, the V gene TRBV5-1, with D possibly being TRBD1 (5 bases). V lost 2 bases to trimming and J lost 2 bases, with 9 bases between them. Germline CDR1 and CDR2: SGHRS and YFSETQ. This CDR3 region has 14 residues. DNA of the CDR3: TGCGCCAGCAGCTTTGTGACAGACACAGATACGCAGTATTTT. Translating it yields CASSFVTDTDTQYF.

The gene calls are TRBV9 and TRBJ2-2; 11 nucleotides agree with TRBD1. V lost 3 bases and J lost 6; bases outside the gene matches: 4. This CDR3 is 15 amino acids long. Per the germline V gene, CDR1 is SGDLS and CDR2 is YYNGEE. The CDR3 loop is CASSGGQGVPGELFF. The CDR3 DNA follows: TGTGCCAGCAGCGGGGGACAGGGGGTTCCCGGGGAGCTGTTTTTT.